This entry features one T cell receptor (beta chain) sequence. The entry originates in a study of OX40 agonist ivuxolimab in advanced cancers. Study overall: Checkpoint inhibitors had been given previously to roughly 40% of patients.

The V segment lost 4 bases and the J segment 8 bases; nucleotides outside the gene matches: 6. Germline CDR1 is SGHTS and CDR2 is YDEGEE. This CDR3 has 13 residues. TCRdb's copy holds only in-frame clones and misses some; the assay was immunoSEQ multiplex PCR. This table has about 78,000 clones, around 82% appearing once. The source is an adult with an advanced solid tumor such as melanoma, head and neck, liver or kidney cancer. This chain links TRBV5-8 with TRBJ1-2, with 9 bases identical to TRBD1. The sequenced sample was CD4+ or CD8+ T cells sorted from blood, obtained in a trial of the OX40 agonist ivuxolimab. The CDR3 DNA follows: TGTGCCAGCAGCCGGGGGACAGGGAGCGGCTACACCTTC. Encoded protein: CASSRGTGSGYTF.